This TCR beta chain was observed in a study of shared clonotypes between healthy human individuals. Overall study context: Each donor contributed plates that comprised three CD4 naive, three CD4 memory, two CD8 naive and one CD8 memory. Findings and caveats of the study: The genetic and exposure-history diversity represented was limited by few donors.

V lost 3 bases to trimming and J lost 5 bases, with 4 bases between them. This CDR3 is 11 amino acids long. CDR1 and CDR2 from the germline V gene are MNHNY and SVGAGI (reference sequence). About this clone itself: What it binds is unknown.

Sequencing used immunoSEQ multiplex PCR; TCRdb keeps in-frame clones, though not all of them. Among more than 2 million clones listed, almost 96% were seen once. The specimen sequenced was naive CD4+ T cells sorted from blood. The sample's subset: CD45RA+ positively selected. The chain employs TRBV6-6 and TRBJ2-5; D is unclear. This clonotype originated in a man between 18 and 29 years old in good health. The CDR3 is CASSYMETQYF. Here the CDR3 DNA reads TGTGCCAGCAGTTATATGGAGACCCAGTACTTC.